This T cell receptor (beta chain) is drawn from a study of shared clonotypes between healthy human individuals. Assay: immunoSEQ multiplex PCR; the TCRdb copy retains only in-frame clones and omits some. The table has approximately 620,000 clones, about 97% seen once. Study-wide results and limits: Naive subsets generally had larger estimated richness than memory subsets.

The CDR3 runs to 16 residues. V lost 7 bases and J 0 bases, leaving 15 bases between the germline ends. Germline lookup yields CDR1 LNHDA and CDR2 SQIVND (reference sequence). About this clone: No antigen is known for it.

V and J are TRBV19 and TRBJ1-4, with D maybe TRBD1 (5 bases). Material: naive CD4+ T cells sorted from blood. Documented subset: CD45RA+ positively selected. The TCR originated in a woman between 25 and 40 years old in good health. CDR3 nucleotide sequence: TGTGCCAGTACAGCCGCGCGGGGGACAACTAATGAAAAACTGTTTTTT. Protein sequence: CASTAARGTTNEKLFF.